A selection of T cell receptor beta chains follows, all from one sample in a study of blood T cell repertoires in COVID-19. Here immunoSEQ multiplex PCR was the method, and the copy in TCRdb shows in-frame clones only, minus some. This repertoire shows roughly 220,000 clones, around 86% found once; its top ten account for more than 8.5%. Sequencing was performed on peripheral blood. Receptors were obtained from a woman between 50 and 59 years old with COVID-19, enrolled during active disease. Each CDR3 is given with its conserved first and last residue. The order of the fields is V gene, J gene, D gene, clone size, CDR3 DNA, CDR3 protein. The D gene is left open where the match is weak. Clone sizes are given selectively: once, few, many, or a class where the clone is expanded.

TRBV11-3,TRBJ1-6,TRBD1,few,TGTGCCAGCAGCCTAGGGACAGGGGGCAGGTCACCCCTCCACTTT,CASSLGTGGRSPLHF
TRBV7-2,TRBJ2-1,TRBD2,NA,TGTGCCAGCACCTTACTAGCGTTCAGCTCCTACAATGAGCAGTTCTTC,CASTLLAFSSYNEQFF
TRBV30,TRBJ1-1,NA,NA,TGTGCCTGGGGCGACAGGATAAACACTGAAGCTTTCTTT,CAWGDRINTEAFF
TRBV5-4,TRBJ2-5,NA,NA,TGTGCCAGCAGCTTGGTTACAGGTTTGTACCAAGAGACCCAGTACTTC,CASSLVTGLYQETQYF
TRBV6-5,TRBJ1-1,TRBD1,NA,TGTGCCAGCAGGTGGCAGGGGGCGGTTGAAGCTTTCTTT,CASRWQGAVEAFF
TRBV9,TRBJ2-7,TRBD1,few,TGTGCCAGCAGCGTAGCAGGAGGGACAGGGGCCTCCCTCTACGAGCAGTACTTC,CASSVAGGTGASLYEQYF
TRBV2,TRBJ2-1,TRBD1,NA,TGTGCCAGCAGTATAACCGGGACAGTCTACAATGAGCAGTTCTTC,CASSITGTVYNEQFF
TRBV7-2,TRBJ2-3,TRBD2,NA,TGTGCCAGCAGCTTAGTAGGGTCTAGCGGGGGCCATAGCACAGATACGCAGTATTTT,CASSLVGSSGGHSTDTQYF
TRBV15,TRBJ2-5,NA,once,TGTGCCACCAGCAGAGATCCCGGGGACTGGGAGACCCAGTACTTC,CATSRDPGDWETQYF
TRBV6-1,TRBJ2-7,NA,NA,TGTGCCAGCAGTGAAGCGCGGCACCTCTACGAGCAGTACTTC,CASSEARHLYEQYF
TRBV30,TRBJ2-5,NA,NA,TGTGCCTCTACGCGGGACTCCGAGACCCAGTACTTC,CASTRDSETQYF
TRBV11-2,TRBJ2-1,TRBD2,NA,TGTGCCAGCAGCTCGGGACTAGCGGTTTTATACAATGAGCAGTTCTTC,CASSSGLAVLYNEQFF
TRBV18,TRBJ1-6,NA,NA,TGTGCCAGCTCACCCGCCCGGGATTCACCCCTCCACTTT,CASSPARDSPLHF
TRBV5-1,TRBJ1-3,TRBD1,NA,TGCGCCAGCAGCTTGGGTGTAGGGGGCGCTGGAAACACCATATATTTT,CASSLGVGGAGNTIYF
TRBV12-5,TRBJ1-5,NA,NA,TGTGCTAGTGGTTTGCGTCCAGGGGATCAGCCCCAGCATTTT,CASGLRPGDQPQHF
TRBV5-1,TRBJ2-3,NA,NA,TGCGCCAGCAGCCAACGGACAGCCGAGGCAGATACGCAGTATTTT,CASSQRTAEADTQYF
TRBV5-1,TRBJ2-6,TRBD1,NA,TGCGCCAGCAGAGCGACAGGGATGGCTGGGGCCAACGTCCTGACTTTC,CASRATGMAGANVLTF
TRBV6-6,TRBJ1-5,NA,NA,TGTGCCAGCAGTTCGAATCAGCCCCAGCATTTT,CASSSNQPQHF
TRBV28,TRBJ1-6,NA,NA,TGTGCCAGCAGTTACACCCAGGGTTTTGGGGCTTCACCCCTCCACTTT,CASSYTQGFGASPLHF
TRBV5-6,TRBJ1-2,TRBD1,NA,TGTGCCAGCAGCCCGTCCGGGACAGCAGCTAACTATGGCTACACCTTC,CASSPSGTAANYGYTF
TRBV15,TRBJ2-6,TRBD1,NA,TGTGCCACCAGCAGAGATCCCCAGACAGGGCCGTACTCTGGGGCCAACGTCCTGACTTTC,CATSRDPQTGPYSGANVLTF
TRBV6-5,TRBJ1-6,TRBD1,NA,TGTGCCAGCAGTTACTTAAGACAGGGGTATTCACCCCTCCACTTT,CASSYLRQGYSPLHF